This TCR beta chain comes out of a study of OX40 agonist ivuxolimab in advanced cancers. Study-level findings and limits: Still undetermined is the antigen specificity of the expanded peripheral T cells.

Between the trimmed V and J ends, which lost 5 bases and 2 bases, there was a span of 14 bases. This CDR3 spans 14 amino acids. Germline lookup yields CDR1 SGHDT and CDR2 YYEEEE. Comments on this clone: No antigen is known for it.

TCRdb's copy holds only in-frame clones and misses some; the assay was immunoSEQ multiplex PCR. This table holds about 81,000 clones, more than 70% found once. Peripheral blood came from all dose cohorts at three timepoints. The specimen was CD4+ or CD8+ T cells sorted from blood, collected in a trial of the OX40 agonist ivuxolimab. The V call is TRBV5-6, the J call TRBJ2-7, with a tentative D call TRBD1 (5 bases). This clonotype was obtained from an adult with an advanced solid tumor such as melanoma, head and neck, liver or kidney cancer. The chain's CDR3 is CASSLWAGTYEQYF. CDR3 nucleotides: TGTGCCAGCAGTCTTTGGGCAGGGACCTACGAGCAGTACTTC.